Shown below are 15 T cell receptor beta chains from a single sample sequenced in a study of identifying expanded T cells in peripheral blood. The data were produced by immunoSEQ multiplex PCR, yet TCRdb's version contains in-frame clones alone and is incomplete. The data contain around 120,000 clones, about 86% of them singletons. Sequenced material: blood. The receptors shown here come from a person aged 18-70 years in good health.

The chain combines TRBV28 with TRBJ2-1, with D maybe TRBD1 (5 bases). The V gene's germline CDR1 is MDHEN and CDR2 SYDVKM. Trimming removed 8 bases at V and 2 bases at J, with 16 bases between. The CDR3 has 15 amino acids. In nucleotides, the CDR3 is TGTGCCAGCTACAATCGCAGGGTGACCTACAATGAGCAGTTCTTC. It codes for CASYNRRVTYNEQFF.

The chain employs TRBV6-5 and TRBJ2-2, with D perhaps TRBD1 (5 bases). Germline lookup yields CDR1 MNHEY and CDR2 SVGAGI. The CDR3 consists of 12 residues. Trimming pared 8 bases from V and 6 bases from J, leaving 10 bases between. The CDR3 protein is CASVGASGELFF. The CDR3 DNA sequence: TGTGCCAGCGTAGGGGCCTCCGGGGAGCTGTTTTTT.

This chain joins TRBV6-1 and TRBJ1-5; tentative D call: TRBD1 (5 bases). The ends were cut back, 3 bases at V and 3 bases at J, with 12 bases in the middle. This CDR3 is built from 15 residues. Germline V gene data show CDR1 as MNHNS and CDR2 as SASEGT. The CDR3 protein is CASSDLGRLNQPQHF. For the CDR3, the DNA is TGTGCCAGCAGTGACTTGGGACGGCTCAATCAGCCCCAGCATTTT.

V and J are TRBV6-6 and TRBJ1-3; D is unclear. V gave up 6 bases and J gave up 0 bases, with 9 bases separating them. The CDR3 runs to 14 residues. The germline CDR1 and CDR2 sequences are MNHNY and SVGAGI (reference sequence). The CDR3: CASRDFHSGNTIYF. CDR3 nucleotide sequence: TGTGCCAGCAGGGACTTCCACTCTGGAAACACCATATATTTT.

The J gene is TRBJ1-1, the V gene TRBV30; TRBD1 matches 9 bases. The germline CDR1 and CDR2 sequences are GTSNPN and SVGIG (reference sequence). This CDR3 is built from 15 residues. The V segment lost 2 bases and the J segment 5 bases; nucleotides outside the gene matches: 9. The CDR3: CAWSRKQGASTEAFF. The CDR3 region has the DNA TGTGCCTGGAGTCGAAAACAGGGGGCGTCGACTGAAGCTTTCTTT. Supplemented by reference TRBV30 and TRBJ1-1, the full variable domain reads SQTIHQWPATLVQPVGSPLSLECTVEGTSNPNLYWYRQAAGRGLQLLFYSVGIGQISSEVPQNLSASRPQDRQFILSSKKLLLSDSGFYLCAWSRKQGASTEAFFGQGTRLTVV.

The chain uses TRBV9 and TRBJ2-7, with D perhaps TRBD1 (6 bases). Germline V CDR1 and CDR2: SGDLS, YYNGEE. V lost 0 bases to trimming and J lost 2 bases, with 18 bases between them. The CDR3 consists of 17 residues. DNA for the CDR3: TGTGCCAGCAGCGTAGATTACGGGACACTTTCGCCCTACGAGCAGTACTTC. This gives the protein CASSVDYGTLSPYEQYF.

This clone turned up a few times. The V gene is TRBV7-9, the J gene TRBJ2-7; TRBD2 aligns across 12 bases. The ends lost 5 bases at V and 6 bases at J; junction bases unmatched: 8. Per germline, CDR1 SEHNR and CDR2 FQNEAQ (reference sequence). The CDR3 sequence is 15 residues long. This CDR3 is CASSPRTSGIFEQYF. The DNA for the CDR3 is TGTGCCAGCAGCCCCCGGACTAGCGGGATCTTCGAGCAGTACTTC.

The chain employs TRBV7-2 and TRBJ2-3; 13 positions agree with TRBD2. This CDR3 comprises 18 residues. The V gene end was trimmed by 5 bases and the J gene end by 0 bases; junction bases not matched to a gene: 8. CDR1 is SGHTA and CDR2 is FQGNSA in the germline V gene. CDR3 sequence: CASSVQTSGGSSTDTQYF. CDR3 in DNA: TGTGCCAGCAGCGTGCAGACTAGCGGGGGGTCCAGCACAGATACGCAGTATTTT.

CDR3 bases: TGTGCCAGCTCACCACAGGGACAAGTCTCTGGAAACACCATATATTTT. This gives the protein CASSPQGQVSGNTIYF. The gene calls are TRBV18 and TRBJ1-3; perhaps TRBD1 as D (6 bases). The CDR3 runs 16 residues. V lost 1 base, J lost 0 bases, and 10 bases lay in between. The germline gives CDR1 KGHSH, CDR2 LQKENI.

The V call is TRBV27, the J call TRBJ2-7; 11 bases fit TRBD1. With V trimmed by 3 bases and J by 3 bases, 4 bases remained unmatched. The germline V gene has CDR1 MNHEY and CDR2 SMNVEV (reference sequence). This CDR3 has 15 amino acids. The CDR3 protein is CASSFTGTGGYEQYF. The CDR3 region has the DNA TGTGCCAGCAGTTTTACCGGGACAGGGGGCTACGAGCAGTACTTC.

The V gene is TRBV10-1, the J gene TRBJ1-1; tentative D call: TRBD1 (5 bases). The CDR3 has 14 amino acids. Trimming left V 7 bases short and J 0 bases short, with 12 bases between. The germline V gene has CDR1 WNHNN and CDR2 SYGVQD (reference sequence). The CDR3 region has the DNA TGCGCCAGCAAGGGGACCGGGATGAACACTGAAGCTTTCTTT. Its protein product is CASKGTGMNTEAFF.

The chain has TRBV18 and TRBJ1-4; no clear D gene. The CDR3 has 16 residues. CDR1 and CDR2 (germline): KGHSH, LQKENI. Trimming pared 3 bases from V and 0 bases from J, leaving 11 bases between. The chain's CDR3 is CASSPARVATNEKLFF. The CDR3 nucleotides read TGTGCCAGCTCACCGGCCAGAGTGGCAACTAATGAAAAACTGTTTTTT.

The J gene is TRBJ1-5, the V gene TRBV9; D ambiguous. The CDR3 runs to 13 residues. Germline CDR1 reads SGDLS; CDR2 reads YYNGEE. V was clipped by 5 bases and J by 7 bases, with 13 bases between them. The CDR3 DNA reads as TGTGCCAGCAGGCTGGCTTACGTCCAGCCCCAGCATTTT. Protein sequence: CASRLAYVQPQHF.

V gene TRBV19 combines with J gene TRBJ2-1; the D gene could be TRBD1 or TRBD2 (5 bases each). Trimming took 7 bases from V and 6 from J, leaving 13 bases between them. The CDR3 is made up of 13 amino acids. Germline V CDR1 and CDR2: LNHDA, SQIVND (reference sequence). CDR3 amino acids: CASTGTSRNEQFF. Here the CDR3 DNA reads TGTGCCAGTACTGGGACGTCCCGCAATGAGCAGTTCTTC.

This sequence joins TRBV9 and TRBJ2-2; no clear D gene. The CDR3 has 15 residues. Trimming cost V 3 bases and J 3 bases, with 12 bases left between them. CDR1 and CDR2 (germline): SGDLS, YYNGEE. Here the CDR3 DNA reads TGTGCCAGCAGCGCCAGACAAGATGACACCGGGGAGCTGTTTTTT. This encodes CASSARQDDTGELFF.